A single T cell receptor beta chain is shown here with its context. V lost 1 base, J lost 8 bases, and 11 bases lay in between. CDR3 length: 13 residues. Germline lookup yields CDR1 MNHNS and CDR2 SASEGT. The sample is drawn from a study of control samples from healthy donors and cancer patients. Profiled with immunoSEQ multiplex PCR; TCRdb holds only in-frame clones, not every one. The data show around 68,000 clones, 83% seen once. The clonotype was recovered from a man aged 55-75 years in good health. The specimen sequenced was blood. This chain connects TRBV6-1 to TRBJ1-1; D is unresolved. The CDR3 region is CASSEEVQREAFF. CDR3 nucleotide sequence: TGTGCCAGCAGTGAAGAGGTCCAGCGAGAAGCTTTCTTT.